The 32 T cell receptor beta chains given below trace back to one sample, sequenced in a study of T-cell reconstitution after alpha-beta-depleted transplantation in children. Library preparation (for TCRbeta) was performed with unique molecular identifiers. TCRdb redid the calling of the PCR reads with MiXCR, one entry per CDR3 protein. The table lists about 500,000 distinct CDR3 sequences, about an eighth of them singletons. Sequenced material: PBMCs, mostly from graft donor cells, taken 180 days after TCRalphabeta/CD19-depleted stem cell transplant. The receptor source for this set is a female patient between 2 and 15 years old who had a stem cell transplant for aplastic anemia, so the T cells may come from the graft donor.

This chain connects TRBV29-1 to TRBJ1-1; D gene unclear. V was pared by 5 bases and J by 3 bases, with 10 bases between. Germline CDR1 is SQVTM and CDR2 is ANQGSEA. The CDR3 is 12 amino acids. The CDR3 DNA reads TGCAGCGTTTATAACGACCACACTGAAGCTTTCTTT. Its protein product is CSVYNDHTEAFF.

The rearrangement uses TRBV15 and TRBJ2-2, with a weak D call TRBD2 (5 bases). The V end lost 0 bases, the J end lost 6 bases, and 11 bases lay between the germline ends. The germline V gene encodes CDR1 LNHNV and CDR2 YYDKDF (reference sequence). The CDR3 totals 15 residues. CDR3 bases: TGTGCCACCAGCAGAGAGCCAGTGAGGGCCGGGGAGCTGTTTTTT. This codes for CATSREPVRAGELFF.

This clonotype has a handful of counts. CDR3 sequence reads: CASSTPGGTSYNEQFF. The CDR3 DNA sequence: TGTGCCAGTAGTACCCCGGGGGGGACATCCTACAATGAGCAGTTCTTC. The genes are TRBV19 and TRBJ2-1; TRBD2 matches 8 bases. Germline loops: CDR1 LNHDA, CDR2 SQIVND (reference sequence). The ends lost 4 bases at V and 1 base at J; junction bases unmatched: 6. The CDR3 has 16 residues. Using reference TRBV19 and TRBJ2-1 for the parts outside the CDR3, the full variable domain is DGGITQSPKYLFRKEGQNVTLSCEQNLNHDAMYWYRQDPGQGLRLIYYSQIVNDFQKGDIAEGYSVSREKKESFPLTVTSAQKNPTAFYLCASSTPGGTSYNEQFFGPGTRLTVL.

This clonotype was detected a few times. This rearrangement joins TRBV20-1 to TRBJ2-1; D is unresolved. CDR3 length: 13 residues. Germline V CDR1 and CDR2: DFQATT, SNEGSKA (reference sequence). Trimming shortened V by 6 bases and J by 0 bases, and 9 bases separated the two germline ends. This chain's CDR3 is CSAPLPSYNEQFF. The CDR3 region has the DNA TGCAGTGCCCCGTTGCCCTCCTACAATGAGCAGTTCTTC.

This clonotype came up many times. The chain carries TRBV28 and TRBJ1-1, with TRBD1 identical over 10 bases. Germline values: CDR1 MDHEN, CDR2 SYDVKM. The CDR3 loop spans 15 amino acids. J was trimmed by 5 bases and V by 5 bases; bases with no gene match: 8. CDR3 sequence reads: CASSPSTGGWTEAFF. DNA for the CDR3: TGTGCCAGCAGTCCATCGACAGGGGGCTGGACTGAAGCTTTCTTT.

At least ten counts were recorded for this clonotype. CDR3 coding DNA: TGTGCCAGCAGCCAAGACGGTGTCTACGAGCAGTACTTC. It codes for CASSQDGVYEQYF. The chain joins TRBV4-2 to TRBJ2-7; D gene ambiguous. The CDR3 is 13 amino acids. From germline, CDR1 is LGHNA and CDR2 YNFKEQ. V lost 0 bases, J lost 3 bases, and 6 bases lay in between.

J is TRBJ2-5 and V is TRBV9; D is ambiguous. This CDR3 is built from 13 residues. Germline V gene data show CDR1 as SGDLS and CDR2 as YYNGEE. Trimming removed 1 base at V and 5 bases at J, with 9 bases between. The CDR3 nucleotides are TGTGCCAGCAGCGTACATACCTCCGAGACCCAGTACTTC. It specifies CASSVHTSETQYF.

The chain is built from TRBV14 and TRBJ2-1; D gene unclear. V shed 1 base and J shed 9 bases, with 7 bases lying between them. Germline loops: CDR1 SGHDN, CDR2 FVKESK. The CDR3 has 12 residues. The CDR3 coding sequence is TGTGCCAGCAGCCAAGGACGGTCTGAGCAGTTCTTC. Protein sequence: CASSQGRSEQFF. The variable domain in full, completed from reference TRBV14 and TRBJ2-1, reads EAGVTQFPSHSVIEKGQTVTLRCDPISGHDNLYWYRRVMGKEIKFLLHFVKESKQDESGMPNNRFLAERTGGTYSTLKVQPAELEDSGVYFCASSQGRSEQFFGPGTRLTVL.

This clonotype was detected a few times. The rearrangement joins TRBV4-3 to TRBJ1-5; D is possibly TRBD1 (5 bases). V was pared by 4 bases and J by 0 bases, with 10 bases between. Germline-derived CDR1 and CDR2 are LGHNA and YSLEER. There are 15 residues in the CDR3. The CDR3 sequence is CASSPWDGSNQPQHF. CDR3 DNA: TGCGCCAGCAGCCCTTGGGACGGTAGCAATCAGCCCCAGCATTTT.

CDR3 region: CASTYRGVVYEQYF. The CDR3 region has the DNA TGTGCCAGCACCTACAGGGGGGTAGTCTACGAGCAGTACTTC. The chain uses TRBV28 and TRBJ2-7; 8 nucleotides agree with TRBD1. The V and J ends lost 7 bases and 3 bases, in that order; junction bases with no gene match: 8. CDR3 length: 14 amino acids. Germline V lookup: CDR1 MDHEN, CDR2 SYDVKM.

This clonotype occurred a few times. The junction departs from germline at one end; a sequencing error may be responsible. The chain couples TRBV5-1 to TRBJ1-2, with D possibly TRBD1 on 5 matching bases. CDR1 is SGHRS, CDR2 YFSETQ, per germline. CDR3 size: 13 residues. The CDR3 loop reads CASSFRGDYGYTF. The CDR3 DNA reads TGTGCCAGCAGTTTTCGGGGCGACTATGGCTACACCTTC.

In its sample, this clonotype was seen many times. V gene TRBV20-1 combines with J gene TRBJ2-7; D is possibly TRBD1 (6 bases). The CDR3 sequence is 15 residues long. V was trimmed by 4 bases and J by 0 bases, leaving 16 bases between them. Germline assignment: CDR1 DFQATT and CDR2 SNEGSKA (reference sequence). The CDR3 is CSATRQAPLSYEQYF. The DNA of the CDR3 is TGCAGTGCTACCAGACAGGCCCCCCTCTCCTACGAGCAGTACTTC.

This clonotype was seen a handful of times. The chain has TRBV6-5 and TRBJ1-1, with TRBD1 identical over 7 bases. V gave up 3 bases and J gave up 5 bases; unmatched junction bases: 15. The CDR3 totals 17 residues. Germline V gene sequence: CDR1 MNHEY, CDR2 SVGAGI. In DNA, the CDR3 is TGTGCCAGCAGTTATTCGTCGACAGGGTGGGGAAATACTGAAGCTTTCTTT. The encoded protein is CASSYSSTGWGNTEAFF.

V and J are TRBV29-1 and TRBJ2-6; no firm D call. V was cut by 3 bases and J by 1 base, with 7 bases left in between. This CDR3 has 14 residues. Germline loops: CDR1 SQVTM, CDR2 ANQGSEA. For the CDR3, the DNA is TGCAGCGTTGATGGGCAGTCTGGGGCCAACGTCCTGACTTTC. Translating it yields CSVDGQSGANVLTF.

This clonotype came up a few times. The rearrangement links TRBV4-1 to TRBJ1-5; D possibly corresponds to TRBD1 (5 bases). With 1 base removed from V and 9 bases from J, the gap between germline ends came to 10 bases. The length of the CDR3 is 13 residues. CDR1 and CDR2 from the germline V gene are MGHRA and YSYEKL. Here the CDR3 DNA reads TGCGCCAGCAGCCAAGTTGGGGGGTGGCCCCAGCATTTT. Its translation: CASSQVGGWPQHF.

This clonotype was seen ten or more times. The chain recombines TRBV20-1 with TRBJ2-5, with 10 positions matching TRBD1. Per the germline V gene, CDR1 is DFQATT and CDR2 is SNEGSKA (reference sequence). V dropped 3 bases and J dropped 3; count of bases not matched to a gene: 7. CDR3 length equals 15 residues. The CDR3 region is CSARRGTGVEETQYF. The CDR3 coding sequence is TGCAGTGCTAGGAGGGGGACAGGGGTTGAAGAGACCCAGTACTTC.

This clonotype was counted a few times. The chain recombines TRBV10-3 with TRBJ1-5, with a tentative D call TRBD1 (5 bases). The germline V gene encodes CDR1 ENHRY and CDR2 SYGVKD. V was cut by 8 bases and J by 0 bases, with 14 bases left in between. The CDR3 totals 15 residues. The CDR3 region has the DNA TGTGCCATCGCCCGGGGGGAAATTAGCAATCAGCCCCAGCATTTT. Translation: CAIARGEISNQPQHF.

This clonotype has more than one count but fewer than ten. This rearrangement joins TRBV28 to TRBJ2-2, with D perhaps TRBD1 (6 bases). This CDR3 spans 15 amino acids. Looked up from germline, CDR1 is MDHEN and CDR2 is SYDVKM. Deletions cut 3 bases from V and 3 bases from J, with 11 bases between. The CDR3 loop is CASSFSGVHTGELFF. The DNA for the CDR3 is TGTGCCAGCAGTTTTTCAGGGGTCCACACCGGGGAGCTGTTTTTT.

V usage is TRBV24-1 and J usage is TRBJ2-1, with a possible D match to TRBD1 (6 bases). The length of the CDR3 is 16 residues. V dropped 2 bases and J dropped 4 bases, with 14 bases sitting between them. Per germline, CDR1 KGHDR and CDR2 SFDVKD. CDR3 coding DNA: TGTGCCACCAGTGATTGGGGCAGGGGTAGGTACAATGAGCAGTTCTTC. Translation: CATSDWGRGRYNEQFF.

In this sample, this clonotype turned up a few times. V is TRBV12-3 or TRBV12-4 and J is TRBJ1-3; no clear D. CDR3 size: 14 residues. V was pared by 5 bases and J by 0 bases, with 8 bases between. CDR3: CASSQQLSGNTIYF. CDR3 in DNA: TGTGCCAGCAGTCAACAACTCTCTGGAAACACCATATATTTT.

This clonotype was detected only a few times. The chain uses TRBV15 and TRBJ2-3; TRBD2 agrees at 9 bases. The ends lost 1 base at V and 0 bases at J; junction bases unmatched: 2. CDR1 and CDR2 from the germline V gene are LNHNV and YYDKDF (reference sequence). The CDR3 totals 16 residues. The CDR3 sequence is CATSRGLAASTDTQYF. The CDR3 DNA sequence: TGTGCCACCAGCAGAGGACTAGCGGCTAGCACAGATACGCAGTATTTT. Full variable domain (missing parts from reference TRBV15 and TRBJ2-3): DAMVIQNPRYQVTQFGKPVTLSCSQTLNHNVMYWYQQKSSQAPKLLFHYYDKDFNNEADTPDNFQSRRPNTSFCFLDIRSPGLGDTAMYLCATSRGLAASTDTQYFGPGTRLTVL.

The chain links TRBV11-2 to TRBJ2-3, with TRBD2 matching 11 bases. CDR3 length: 18 residues. In germline, CDR1 is SGHAT, CDR2 FQNNGV. The trim removed 4 bases at V and 1 base at J, leaving 10 bases unmatched. The CDR3 DNA is TGTGCCAGCAGCTCTAGGGGACTAGCGGAGTGGGGCACAGATACGCAGTATTTT. It yields the protein CASSSRGLAEWGTDTQYF.

The table lists this clonotype with many counts. The chain joins TRBV9 to TRBJ2-7; no clear D. Germline CDR1 is SGDLS and CDR2 is YYNGEE. The V end lost 0 bases, the J end lost 5 bases, and 9 bases lay between the germline ends. This CDR3 is built from 13 residues. The DNA for the CDR3 is TGTGCCAGCAGCGTAGCAGGCAGACACGAGCAGTACTTC. Its translation is CASSVAGRHEQYF.

This clonotype has a handful of counts. The chain recombines TRBV6-1 with TRBJ2-3, with D unresolved. This CDR3 is built from 16 residues. V lost 2 bases and J lost 0, with 12 bases in between. Germline loops: CDR1 MNHNS, CDR2 SASEGT. The CDR3 nucleotides are TGTGCCAGCAGTGAACACGGGTTCTCTAGCACAGATACGCAGTATTTT. As protein: CASSEHGFSSTDTQYF.

To note about this clonotype: This could be a read error, since a much larger clone is one nucleotide away. The CDR3 does not end in the conserved phenylalanine or tryptophan, so this is likely a read error. The V call is TRBV20-1, the J call TRBJ2-5; D perhaps matches TRBD2 (5 bases). The CDR3 contains 12 residues. Germline V gene data show CDR1 as DFQATT and CDR2 as SNEGSKA (reference sequence). The ends were cut back, 0 bases at V and 5 bases at J, with 7 bases in the middle. The CDR3: CSAREGGETQYY. CDR3 nucleotides: TGCAGTGCTAGAGAGGGCGGGGAGACCCAGTACTAC.

This rearrangement joins TRBV11-2 to TRBJ2-1; possibly TRBD1 for D (9 bases). Germline V CDR1 and CDR2: SGHAT, FQNNGV. This CDR3 contains 18 residues. V was clipped by 5 bases and J by 5 bases, with 25 bases between them. In DNA, the CDR3 is TGTGCCAGCAGCGAGGGACAGGGTTGGCGGGAGGCCCACAATGAGCAGTTCTTC. This encodes CASSEGQGWREAHNEQFF.

This clonotype was seen a handful of times. V gene TRBV4-2 combines with J gene TRBJ1-1; D gene unclear. The CDR3 has 17 amino acids. The germline gives CDR1 LGHNA, CDR2 YNFKEQ. The V and J ends lost 0 bases and 1 base respectively, with 15 bases between them. CDR3 sequence: CASSQDGIGEWNTEAFF. Written as DNA, the CDR3 is TGTGCCAGCAGCCAAGATGGGATCGGAGAATGGAACACTGAAGCTTTCTTT.

J is TRBJ1-2 and V is TRBV29-1, with TRBD1 matching 8 bases. Germline CDR1 and CDR2: SQVTM and ANQGSEA. The V gene end was trimmed by 0 bases and the J gene end by 1 base; junction bases not matched to a gene: 7. The CDR3 contains 16 residues. In DNA, the CDR3 is TGCAGCGTTGAAGATTCCAGGGGGCTCCTTAACTATGGCTACACCTTC. Translating gives CSVEDSRGLLNYGYTF.

In this sample, this clonotype turned up a few times. V usage is TRBV7-2 and J usage is TRBJ2-3; 7 bases map to TRBD2. The CDR3 covers 17 residues. The germline V gene has CDR1 SGHTA and CDR2 FQGNSA. V shed 5 bases and J 3 bases; nucleotides not matched to a gene: 14. CDR3 in amino acids: CASSPLTSPLWTDTQYF. CDR3 nucleotides: TGTGCCAGCAGCCCCTTGACTAGCCCGCTCTGGACAGATACGCAGTATTTT.

As DNA, the CDR3 is TGTGCCATCAGCAAGATGGGGGATGGTAATTCACCCCTCCACTTT. Translation: CAISKMGDGNSPLHF. The chain carries TRBV10-3 and TRBJ1-6, with a possible D match to TRBD1 (5 bases). The CDR3 extends over 15 amino acids. Germline V gene data show CDR1 as ENHRY and CDR2 as SYGVKD. V was pared by 6 bases and J by 6 bases, with 15 bases between.

The table lists this clonotype with many counts. The CDR3 is CASSFLAEETQYF. The CDR3, as DNA: TGTGCCAGCAGCTTTCTAGCGGAAGAGACCCAGTACTTC. V and J are TRBV7-2 and TRBJ2-5; TRBD2 matches at 7 bases. V trimming: 3 bases; J trimming: 3 bases; junction bases outside the gene matches: 1. This CDR3 contains 13 residues. Per the germline V gene, CDR1 is SGHTA and CDR2 is FQGNSA.

V and J are TRBV20-1 and TRBJ2-1; TRBD2 matches 7 bases. Looked up from germline, CDR1 is DFQATT and CDR2 is SNEGSKA (reference sequence). There are 13 residues in the CDR3. V lost 5 bases to trimming and J lost 9 bases; unmatched junction nucleotides: 10. In DNA form, the CDR3 reads TGCAGTGCTGGCGACCCGGGGGGAGGTGAGCAGTTCTTC. This encodes CSAGDPGGGEQFF.